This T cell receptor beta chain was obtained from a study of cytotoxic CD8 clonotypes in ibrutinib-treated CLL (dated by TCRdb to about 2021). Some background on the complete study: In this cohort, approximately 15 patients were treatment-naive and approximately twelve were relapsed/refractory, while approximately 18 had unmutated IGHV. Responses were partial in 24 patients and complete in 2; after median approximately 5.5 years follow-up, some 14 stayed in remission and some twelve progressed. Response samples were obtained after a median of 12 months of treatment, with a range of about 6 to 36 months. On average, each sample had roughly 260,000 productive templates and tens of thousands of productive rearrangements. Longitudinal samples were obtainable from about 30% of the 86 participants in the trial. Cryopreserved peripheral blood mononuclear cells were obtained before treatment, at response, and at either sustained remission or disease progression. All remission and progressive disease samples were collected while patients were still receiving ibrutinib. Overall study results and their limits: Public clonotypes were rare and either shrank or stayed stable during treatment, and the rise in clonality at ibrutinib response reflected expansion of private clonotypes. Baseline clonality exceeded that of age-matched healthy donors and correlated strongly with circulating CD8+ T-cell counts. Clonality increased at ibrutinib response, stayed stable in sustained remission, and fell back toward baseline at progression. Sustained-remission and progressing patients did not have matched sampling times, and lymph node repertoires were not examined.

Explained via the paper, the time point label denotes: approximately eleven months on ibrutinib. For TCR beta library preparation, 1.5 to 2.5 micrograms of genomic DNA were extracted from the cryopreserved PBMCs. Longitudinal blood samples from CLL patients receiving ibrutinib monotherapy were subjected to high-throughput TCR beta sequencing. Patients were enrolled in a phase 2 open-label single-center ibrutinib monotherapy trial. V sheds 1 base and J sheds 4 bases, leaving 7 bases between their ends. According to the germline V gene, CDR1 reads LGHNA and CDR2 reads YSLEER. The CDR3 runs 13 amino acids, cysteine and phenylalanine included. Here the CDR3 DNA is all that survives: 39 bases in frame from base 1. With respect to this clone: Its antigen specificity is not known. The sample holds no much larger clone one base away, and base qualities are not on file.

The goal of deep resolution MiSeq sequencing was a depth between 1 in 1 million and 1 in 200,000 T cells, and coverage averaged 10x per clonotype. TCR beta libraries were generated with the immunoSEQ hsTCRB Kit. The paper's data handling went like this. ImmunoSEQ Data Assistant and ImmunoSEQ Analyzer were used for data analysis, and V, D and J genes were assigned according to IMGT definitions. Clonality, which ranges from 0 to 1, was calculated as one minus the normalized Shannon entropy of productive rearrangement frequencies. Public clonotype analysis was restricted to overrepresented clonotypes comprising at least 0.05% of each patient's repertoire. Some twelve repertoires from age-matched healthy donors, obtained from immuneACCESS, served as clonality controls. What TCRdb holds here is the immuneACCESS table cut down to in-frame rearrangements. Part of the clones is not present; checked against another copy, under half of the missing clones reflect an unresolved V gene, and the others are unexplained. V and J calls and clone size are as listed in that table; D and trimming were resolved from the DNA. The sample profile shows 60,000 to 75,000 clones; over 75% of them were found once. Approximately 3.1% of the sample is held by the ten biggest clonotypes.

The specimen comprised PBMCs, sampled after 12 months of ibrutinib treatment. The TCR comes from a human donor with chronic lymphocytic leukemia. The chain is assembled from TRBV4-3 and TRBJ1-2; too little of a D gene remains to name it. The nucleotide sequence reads TGCGCCAGCAGCCAAGTAGGCGCCTATGGCTACACCTTC. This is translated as CASSQVGAYGYTF.